This T cell receptor (beta chain) came from a study of tumor and adjacent non-tumor tissue in lung cancer. Study context: About 4.17 million productive TCRbeta reads were obtained per sample on average.

No cell sorting was done before RNA was extracted from the tissue. This clonotype was seen just once. Three rounds of nested PCR, following a modified ARM-PCR protocol, produced the TCRbeta library. TCRdb ran MiXCR on the multiplex PCR reads and lists one entry per CDR3 protein. Here the sample spans about 200,000 distinct CDR3 sequences, about 76% being singletons. The CDR3 runs 15 residues. V was shortened by 5 bases and J by 5 bases, with 18 bases between the two germline ends. The sample taken for sequencing was lung tumor tissue. V and J are TRBV12-3 or TRBV12-4 and TRBJ1-1; a weak D match, TRBD1 (5 bases). The receptor comes from a man aged 55 to 70 with non-small cell lung cancer. CDR3 nucleotides: TGTGCCAGCAGTCCCCCCAGCAGGGTCGGTACTGAAGCTTTCTTT. It codes for CASSPPSRVGTEAFF.